The source of this T cell receptor (beta chain) is a study of blood T cell repertoires in COVID-19 (dated by TCRdb to about 2020). Background for the entire study: Samples from collaborators originated in the United States, Italy and Spain and spanned both the acute and convalescent phases of COVID-19. Deeply sampled blood TCRbeta repertoires from subjects exposed to, actively infected with, or recovered from COVID-19 were included in the dataset. The repertoires were made available in a free public database intended to serve as a resource for research on the immune response to SARS-CoV-2. The prospective study material was composed of cDNA or gDNA derived from T cells, B-cell-depleted T cells, or PBMCs. A de-identified subject ID, COVID-19 status, age in years and sex were almost always included in the sample metadata. The samples were drawn from the first 160 participants of the ongoing ImmuneRACE study and from over 950 subjects provided by 6 global collaborators. Where HLA class I and class II types were available, the types were taken from metadata supplied by the sample provider, not from assay-based typing.

TCRbeta CDR3 regions were amplified from genomic DNA by means of the immunoSEQ Assay, a bias-controlled multiplex PCR. In the source study's methods: Within the assay, amplification of reference gene primers was used to estimate how many nucleated cells each sample contained. Sequence reads were collapsed and filtered to measure the absolute abundance of every unique TCRbeta CDR3 rearrangement. For each sample, productive Simpson clonality was calculated as the square root of Simpson's diversity index across productive rearrangements. TCRdb carries this immuneACCESS record with in-frame sequences only. Its versions omit some clonotypes, under half of them owing to an unresolved V gene in the studies checked, with the rest unexplained. The V and J calls and the clone size are those of that table, but D and trimming were determined from the DNA. The sample table records 270,000 or so clones; roughly 88% of these occur just once. 1% to 1.5% of the sample lies in the top ten.

What the study reported, not specific to this receptor: The quantity of clinical and demographic metadata differed by source and by participant and was supplied without curation.

Trimming accounts for 4 bases at V and 4 bases at J, while the number of junction bases matched to no gene is 7. CDR1 SQVTM and CDR2 ANQGSEA were looked up in the germline V gene. There are 14 amino acids in the CDR3, from cysteine to phenylalanine inclusive. Only the CDR3 region is kept as DNA, spanning 42 bases read in frame from base 1. With regard to this clone: Its antigen has not been determined. Base qualities are not at hand, and no much larger clone is one base apart.

Participants in the prospective study were aged roughly 18 to 100 years, lived in about two dozen United States geographic areas, and enrolled through a virtual design. Cohort assignment in the prospective study relied on participant-reported clinical history from a screening survey and a study questionnaire. Each participant in the prospective study had whole blood, serum and a nasopharyngeal or oropharyngeal swab collected by mobile phlebotomists. Additional blood draws and questionnaires over an approximately two-month period could optionally be provided by prospective study participants. Before DNA extraction, prospective study blood samples were shipped either frozen or at room temperature.

The chain is made from TRBV29-1 and TRBJ2-1; TRBD1 fits 7 bases in the junction. This TCR came from a woman between 40 and 50 years old with acute COVID-19. The sample comprised PBMCs or T cells enriched from blood (not recorded which). The CDR3 in this case is CSVVRQGPYNEQFF. At the DNA level, the sequence is TGCAGCGTTGTAAGACAGGGCCCTTACAATGAGCAGTTCTTC.